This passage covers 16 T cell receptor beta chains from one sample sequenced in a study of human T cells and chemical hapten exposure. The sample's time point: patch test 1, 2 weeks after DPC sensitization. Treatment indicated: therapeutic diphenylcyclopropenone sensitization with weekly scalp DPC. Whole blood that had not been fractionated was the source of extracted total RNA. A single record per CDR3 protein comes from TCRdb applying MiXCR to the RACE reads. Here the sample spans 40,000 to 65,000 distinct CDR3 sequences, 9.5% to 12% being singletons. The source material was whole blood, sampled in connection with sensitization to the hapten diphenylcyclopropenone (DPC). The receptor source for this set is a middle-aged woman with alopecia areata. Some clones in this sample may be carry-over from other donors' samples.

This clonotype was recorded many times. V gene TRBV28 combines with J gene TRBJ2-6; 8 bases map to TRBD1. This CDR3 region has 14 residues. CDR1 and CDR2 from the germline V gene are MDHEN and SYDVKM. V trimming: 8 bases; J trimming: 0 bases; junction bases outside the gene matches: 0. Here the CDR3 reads CASDRGSGANVLTF. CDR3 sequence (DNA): TGTGCCAGCGACAGGGGCTCTGGGGCCAACGTCCTGACTTTC. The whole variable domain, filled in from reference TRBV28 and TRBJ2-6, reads DVKVTQSSRYLVKRTGEKVFLECVQDMDHENMFWYRQDPGLGLRLIYFSYDVKMKEKGDIPEGYSVSREKKERFSLILESASTNQTSMYLCASDRGSGANVLTFGAGSRLTVL.

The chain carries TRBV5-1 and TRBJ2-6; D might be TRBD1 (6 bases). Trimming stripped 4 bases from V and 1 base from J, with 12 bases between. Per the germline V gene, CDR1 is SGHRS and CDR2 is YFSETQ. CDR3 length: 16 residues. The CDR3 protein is CASSVTGPSGANVLTF. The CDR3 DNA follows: TGCGCCAGCAGCGTGACAGGACCTTCTGGGGCCAACGTCCTGACTTTC.

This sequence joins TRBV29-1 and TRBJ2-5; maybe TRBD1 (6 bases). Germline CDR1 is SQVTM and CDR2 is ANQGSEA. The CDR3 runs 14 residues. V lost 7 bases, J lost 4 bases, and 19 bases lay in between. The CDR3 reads CSAARLQGRETQYF. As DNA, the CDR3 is TGCAGCGCCGCACGGCTACAGGGAAGAGAGACCCAGTACTTC.

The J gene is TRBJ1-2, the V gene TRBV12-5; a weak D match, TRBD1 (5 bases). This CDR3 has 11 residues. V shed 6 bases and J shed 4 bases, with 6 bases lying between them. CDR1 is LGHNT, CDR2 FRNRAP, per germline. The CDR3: CASGGPYGYTF. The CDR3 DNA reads TGTGCTAGTGGGGGACCCTATGGCTACACCTTC. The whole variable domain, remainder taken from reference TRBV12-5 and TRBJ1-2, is DARVTQTPRHKVTEMGQEVTMRCQPILGHNTVFWYRQTMMQGLELLAYFRNRAPLDDSGMPKDRFSAEMPDATLATLKIQPSEPRDSAVYFCASGGPYGYTFGSGTRLTVV.

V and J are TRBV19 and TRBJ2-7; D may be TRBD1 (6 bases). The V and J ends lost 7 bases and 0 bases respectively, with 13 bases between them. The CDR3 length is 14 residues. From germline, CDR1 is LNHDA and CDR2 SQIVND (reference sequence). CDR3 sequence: CASNQGRYSYEQYF. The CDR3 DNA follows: TGTGCCAGTAATCAGGGGCGTTACTCCTACGAGCAGTACTTC.

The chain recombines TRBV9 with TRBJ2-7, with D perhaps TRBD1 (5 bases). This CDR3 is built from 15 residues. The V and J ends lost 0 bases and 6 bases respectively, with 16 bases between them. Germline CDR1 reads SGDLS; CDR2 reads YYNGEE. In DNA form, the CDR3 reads TGTGCCAGCAGCGTAGATGGGATCAGGGTGGCCGAGCAGTACTTC. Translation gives CASSVDGIRVAEQYF.

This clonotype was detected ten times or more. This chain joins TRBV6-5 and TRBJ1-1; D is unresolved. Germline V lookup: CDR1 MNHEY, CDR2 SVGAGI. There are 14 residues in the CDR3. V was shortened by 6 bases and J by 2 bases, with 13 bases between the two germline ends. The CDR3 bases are TGTGCCAGCAGACTATCGGACGTCAACACTGAAGCTTTCTTT. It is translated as CASRLSDVNTEAFF.

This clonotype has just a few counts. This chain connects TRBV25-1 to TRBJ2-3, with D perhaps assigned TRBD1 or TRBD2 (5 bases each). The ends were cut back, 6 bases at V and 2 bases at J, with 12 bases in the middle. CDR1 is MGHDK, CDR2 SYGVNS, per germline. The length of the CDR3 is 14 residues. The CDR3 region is CASRGVLDTDTQYF. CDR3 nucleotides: TGTGCCAGCAGGGGGGTACTAGACACAGATACGCAGTATTTT. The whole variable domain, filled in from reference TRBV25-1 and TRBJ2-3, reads EADIYQTPRYLVIGTGKKITLECSQTMGHDKMYWYQQDPGMELHLIHYSYGVNSTEKGDLSSESTVSRIRTEHFPLTLESARPSHTSQYLCASRGVLDTDTQYFGPGTRLTVL.

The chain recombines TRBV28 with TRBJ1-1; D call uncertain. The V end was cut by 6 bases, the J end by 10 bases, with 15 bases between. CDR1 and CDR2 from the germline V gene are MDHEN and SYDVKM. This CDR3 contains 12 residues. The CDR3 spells CASSPLRTSAFF. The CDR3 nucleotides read TGTGCCAGCAGCCCTCTTAGGACCTCAGCTTTCTTT.

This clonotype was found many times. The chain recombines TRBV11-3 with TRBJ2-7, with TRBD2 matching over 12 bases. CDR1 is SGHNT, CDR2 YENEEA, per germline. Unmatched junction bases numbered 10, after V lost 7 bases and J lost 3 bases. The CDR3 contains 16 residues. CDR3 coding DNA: TGTGCCAGCACCTCGACTAGCGGGGGCCGATTCTACGAGCAGTACTTC. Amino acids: CASTSTSGGRFYEQYF.

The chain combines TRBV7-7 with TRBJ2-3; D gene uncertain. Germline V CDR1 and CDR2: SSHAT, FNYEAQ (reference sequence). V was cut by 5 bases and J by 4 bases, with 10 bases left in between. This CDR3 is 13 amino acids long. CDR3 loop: CASSGLGSDTQYF. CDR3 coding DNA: TGTGCCAGCAGCGGGCTAGGTTCAGATACGCAGTATTTT.

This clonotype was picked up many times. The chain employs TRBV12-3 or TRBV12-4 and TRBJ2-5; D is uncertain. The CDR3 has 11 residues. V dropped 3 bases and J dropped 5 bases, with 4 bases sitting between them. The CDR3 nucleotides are TGTGCCAGCAGTTTGAGGGAGACCCAGTACTTC. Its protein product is CASSLRETQYF.

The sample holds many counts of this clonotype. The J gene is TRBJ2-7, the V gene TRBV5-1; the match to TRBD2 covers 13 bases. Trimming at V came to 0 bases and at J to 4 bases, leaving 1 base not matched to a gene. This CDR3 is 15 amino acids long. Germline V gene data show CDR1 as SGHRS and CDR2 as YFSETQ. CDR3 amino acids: CASSLGGLAGYEQYF. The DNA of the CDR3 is TGCGCCAGCAGCTTGGGGGGACTAGCGGGATACGAGCAGTACTTC.

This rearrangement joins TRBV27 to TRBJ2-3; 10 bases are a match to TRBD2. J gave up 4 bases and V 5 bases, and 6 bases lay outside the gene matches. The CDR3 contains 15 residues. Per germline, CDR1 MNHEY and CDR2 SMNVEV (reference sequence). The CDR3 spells CASSPGTSVADTQYF. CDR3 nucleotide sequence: TGTGCCAGCAGTCCTGGGACTAGCGTGGCAGATACGCAGTATTTT.

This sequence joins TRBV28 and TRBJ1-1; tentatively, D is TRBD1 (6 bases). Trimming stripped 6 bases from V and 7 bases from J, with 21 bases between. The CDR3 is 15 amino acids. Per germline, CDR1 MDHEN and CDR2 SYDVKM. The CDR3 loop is CASSRPTGQTYEAFF. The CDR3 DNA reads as TGTGCCAGCAGCCGACCCACTGGACAGACCTATGAAGCTTTCTTT.

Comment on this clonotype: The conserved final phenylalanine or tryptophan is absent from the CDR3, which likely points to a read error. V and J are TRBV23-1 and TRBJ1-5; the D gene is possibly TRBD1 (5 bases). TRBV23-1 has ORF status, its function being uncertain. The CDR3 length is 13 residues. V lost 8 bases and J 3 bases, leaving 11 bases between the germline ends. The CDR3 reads CASGRGTNQPQHY. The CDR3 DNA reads TGCGCCAGCGGGAGGGGTACCAATCAGCCCCAGCATTAT.